The following is a T cell receptor (beta chain) sequence with its context. This entry belongs to a study of blood T cell repertoires in COVID-19. The wider study: Specimens from acute and convalescent COVID-19 originated in the United States, Italy and Spain. Nucleic acid was either cDNA or gDNA, and it came from T cells, B-cell-depleted T cells, or PBMCs.

Germline CDR1 reads LGHDT; CDR2 reads YNNKEL (reference sequence). CDR3 length: 15 amino acids. Trimming removed 1 base at V and 3 bases at J, with 12 bases between. Some clones are missing from TCRdb's copy, which holds only in-frame ones; the method was immunoSEQ multiplex PCR. The sample shows some 250,000 clones, 80% to 90% of them seen only once. The receptor comes from a woman of 80 years or more with COVID-19, enrolled during active disease. The genes are TRBV3-1 (or the pseudogene TRBV3-2) and TRBJ1-1; D unclear. Input material: peripheral blood. The CDR3 here is CASSQARWRYTEAFF. DNA of the CDR3: TGTGCCAGCAGCCAAGCGCGGTGGAGGTACACTGAAGCTTTCTTT.